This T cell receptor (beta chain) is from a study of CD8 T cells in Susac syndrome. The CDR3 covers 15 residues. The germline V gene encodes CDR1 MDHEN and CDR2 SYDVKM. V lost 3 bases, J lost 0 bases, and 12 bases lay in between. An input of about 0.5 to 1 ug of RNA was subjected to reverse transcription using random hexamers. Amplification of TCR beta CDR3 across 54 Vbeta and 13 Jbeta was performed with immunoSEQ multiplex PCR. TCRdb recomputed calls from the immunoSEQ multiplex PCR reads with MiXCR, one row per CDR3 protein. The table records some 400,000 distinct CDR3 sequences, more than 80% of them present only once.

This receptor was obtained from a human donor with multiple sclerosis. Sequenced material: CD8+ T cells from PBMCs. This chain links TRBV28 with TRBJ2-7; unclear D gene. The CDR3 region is CASSLGARSSYEQYF. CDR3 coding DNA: TGTGCCAGCAGTTTGGGTGCGAGGAGCTCCTACGAGCAGTACTTC.